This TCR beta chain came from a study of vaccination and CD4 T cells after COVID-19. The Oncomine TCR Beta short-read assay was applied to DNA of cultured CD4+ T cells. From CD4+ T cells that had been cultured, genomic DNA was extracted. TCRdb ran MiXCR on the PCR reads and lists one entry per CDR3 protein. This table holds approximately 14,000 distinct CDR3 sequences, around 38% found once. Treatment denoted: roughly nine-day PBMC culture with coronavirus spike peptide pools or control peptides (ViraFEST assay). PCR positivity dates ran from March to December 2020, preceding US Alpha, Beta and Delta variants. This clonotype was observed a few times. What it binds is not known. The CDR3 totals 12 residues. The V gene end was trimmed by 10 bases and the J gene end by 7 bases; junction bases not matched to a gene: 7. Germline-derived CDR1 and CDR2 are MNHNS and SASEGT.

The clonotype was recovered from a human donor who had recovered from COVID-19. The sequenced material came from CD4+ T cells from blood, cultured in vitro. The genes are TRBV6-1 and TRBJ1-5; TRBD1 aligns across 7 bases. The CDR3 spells CATSTGRQPQHF. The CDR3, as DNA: TGTGCCACCTCGACAGGGAGACAGCCCCAGCATTTT.